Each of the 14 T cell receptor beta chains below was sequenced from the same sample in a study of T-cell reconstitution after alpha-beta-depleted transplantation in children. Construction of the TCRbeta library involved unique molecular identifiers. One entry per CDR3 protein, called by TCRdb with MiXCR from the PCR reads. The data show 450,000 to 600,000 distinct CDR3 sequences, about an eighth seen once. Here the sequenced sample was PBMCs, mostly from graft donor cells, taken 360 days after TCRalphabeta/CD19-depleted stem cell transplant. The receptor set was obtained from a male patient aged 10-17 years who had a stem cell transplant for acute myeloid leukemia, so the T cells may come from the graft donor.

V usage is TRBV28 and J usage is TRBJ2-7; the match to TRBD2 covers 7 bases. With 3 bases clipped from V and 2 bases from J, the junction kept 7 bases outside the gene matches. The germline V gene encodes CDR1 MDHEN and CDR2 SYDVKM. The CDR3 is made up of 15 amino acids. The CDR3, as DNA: TGTGCCAGCAGTTTCCCCTCAGCGGGAACCTACGAGCAGTACTTC. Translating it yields CASSFPSAGTYEQYF. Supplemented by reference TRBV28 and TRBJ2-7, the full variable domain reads DVKVTQSSRYLVKRTGEKVFLECVQDMDHENMFWYRQDPGLGLRLIYFSYDVKMKEKGDIPEGYSVSREKKERFSLILESASTNQTSMYLCASSFPSAGTYEQYFGPGTRLTVT.

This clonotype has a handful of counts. DNA for the CDR3: TGTGCCAGTAGTAAGGGACTAGCGGGACACCGGCGGGGTGAGCAGTTCTTC. Translation: CASSKGLAGHRRGEQFF. The rearrangement uses TRBV19 and TRBJ2-1, with 13 bases aligning to TRBD2. V shed 4 bases and J 9 bases; nucleotides not matched to a gene: 12. Germline V gene data show CDR1 as LNHDA and CDR2 as SQIVND (reference sequence). The CDR3 spans 17 residues.

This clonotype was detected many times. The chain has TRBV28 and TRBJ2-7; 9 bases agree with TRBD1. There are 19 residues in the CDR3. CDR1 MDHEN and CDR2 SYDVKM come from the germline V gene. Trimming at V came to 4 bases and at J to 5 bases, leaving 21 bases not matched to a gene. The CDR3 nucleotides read TGTGCCAGCAGTTCTTACAGGGGGCGCGACACCCCCACCCAGCACGAGCAGTACTTC. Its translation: CASSSYRGRDTPTQHEQYF.

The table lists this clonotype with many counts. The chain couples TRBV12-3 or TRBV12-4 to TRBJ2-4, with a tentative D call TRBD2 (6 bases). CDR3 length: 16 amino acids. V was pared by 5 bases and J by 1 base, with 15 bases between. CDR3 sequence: CASSPGTLWAKNIQYF. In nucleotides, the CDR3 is TGTGCCAGCAGTCCGGGGACTCTTTGGGCCAAAAACATTCAGTACTTC.

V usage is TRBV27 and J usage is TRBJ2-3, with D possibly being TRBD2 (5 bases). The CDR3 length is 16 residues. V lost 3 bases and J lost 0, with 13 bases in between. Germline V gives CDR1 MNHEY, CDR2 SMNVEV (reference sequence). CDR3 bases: TGTGCCAGCAGTTTCCGGGCGGGTCCTAGCACAGATACGCAGTATTTT. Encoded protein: CASSFRAGPSTDTQYF.

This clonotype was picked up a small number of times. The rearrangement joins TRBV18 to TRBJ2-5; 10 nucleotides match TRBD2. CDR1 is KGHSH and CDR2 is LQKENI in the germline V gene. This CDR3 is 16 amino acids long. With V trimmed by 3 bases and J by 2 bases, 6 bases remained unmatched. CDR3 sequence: CASSPGTLAGQETQYF. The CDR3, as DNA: TGTGCCAGCTCACCGGGGACACTAGCGGGGCAAGAGACCCAGTACTTC.

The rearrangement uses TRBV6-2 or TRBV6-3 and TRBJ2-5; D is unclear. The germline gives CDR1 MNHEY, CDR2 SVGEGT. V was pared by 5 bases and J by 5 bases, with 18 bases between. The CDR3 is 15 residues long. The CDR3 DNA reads TGTGCCAGCAGTACCGGTTTGGCGAGAAGGGAGACCCAGTACTTC. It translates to CASSTGLARRETQYF.

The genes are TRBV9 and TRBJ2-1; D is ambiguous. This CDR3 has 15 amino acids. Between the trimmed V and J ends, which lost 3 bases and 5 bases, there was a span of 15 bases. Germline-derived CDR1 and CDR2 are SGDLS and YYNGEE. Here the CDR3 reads CASSDSGSPNNEQFF. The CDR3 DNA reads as TGTGCCAGCAGCGACTCCGGGTCCCCGAACAATGAGCAGTTCTTC.

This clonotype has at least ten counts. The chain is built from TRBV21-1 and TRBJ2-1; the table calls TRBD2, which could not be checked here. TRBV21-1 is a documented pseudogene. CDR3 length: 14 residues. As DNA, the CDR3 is TGTGCCAGCAGCATCGGGACTAGTTGGAATGAGCAGTTCTTC. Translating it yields CASSIGTSWNEQFF.

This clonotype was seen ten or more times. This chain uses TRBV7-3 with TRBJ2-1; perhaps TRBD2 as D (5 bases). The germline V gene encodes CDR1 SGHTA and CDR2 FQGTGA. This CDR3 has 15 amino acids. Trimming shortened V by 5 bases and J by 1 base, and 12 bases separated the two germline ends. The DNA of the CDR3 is TGTGCCAGCAGCAGAGGGCGGGTATCCTACAATGAGCAGTTCTTC. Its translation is CASSRGRVSYNEQFF.

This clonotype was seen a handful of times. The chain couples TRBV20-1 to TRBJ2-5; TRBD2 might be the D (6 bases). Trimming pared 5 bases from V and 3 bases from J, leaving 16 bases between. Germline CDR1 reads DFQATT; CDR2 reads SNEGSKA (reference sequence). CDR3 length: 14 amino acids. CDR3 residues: CSAPLREWEETQYF. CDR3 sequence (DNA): TGCAGTGCTCCTCTCCGGGAGTGGGAAGAGACCCAGTACTTC.

CDR3 loop: CASSQEAGYNEQFF. CDR3 in DNA: TGTGCCAGCAGCCAAGAGGCAGGGTACAATGAGCAGTTCTTC. This chain connects TRBV4-2 to TRBJ2-1; D might be TRBD1 (5 bases). This CDR3 spans 14 amino acids. V was clipped by 0 bases and J by 4 bases, with 7 bases between them. Germline V gives CDR1 LGHNA, CDR2 YNFKEQ.

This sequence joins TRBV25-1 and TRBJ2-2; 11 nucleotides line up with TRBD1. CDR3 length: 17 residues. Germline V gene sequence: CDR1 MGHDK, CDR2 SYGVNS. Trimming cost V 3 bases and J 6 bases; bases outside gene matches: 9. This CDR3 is CASSDSRWTGGSGELFF. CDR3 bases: TGTGCCAGCAGTGATTCCAGGTGGACAGGGGGCTCCGGGGAGCTGTTTTTT.

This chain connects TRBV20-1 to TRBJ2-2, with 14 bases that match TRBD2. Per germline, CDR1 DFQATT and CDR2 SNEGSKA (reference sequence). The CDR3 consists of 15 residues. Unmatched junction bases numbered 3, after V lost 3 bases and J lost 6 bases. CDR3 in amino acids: CSARTSGGVAGELFF. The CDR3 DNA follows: TGCAGTGCTAGGACTAGCGGGGGGGTCGCCGGGGAGCTGTTTTTT.